Shown below are 27 T cell receptor beta chains from a single sample sequenced in a study of immune evolution from preneoplasia to lung adenocarcinoma (dated by TCRdb to the early 2020s). The library was prepared using the immunoSEQ multiplex PCR assay. In its TCRdb copy, this immuneACCESS table keeps in-frame sequences only and misses some clones. Where compared with another copy, unresolved V genes explain less than half of these, and the others have no known cause. The sample table lists approximately 4,700 clones, over 70% of them with a count of one. Jointly, the top ten make up 6.5% to 8.5% of the sample. Sequencing was performed on FFPE lung adenocarcinoma in situ tissue. According to the study, the label for this sample's cell subset or site signals: preinvasive adenocarcinoma in situ (AIS). Receptors originate from a person aged 60 to 85 with lung adenocarcinoma.

The gene calls are TRBV11-3 and TRBJ2-7; 7 positions agree with TRBD1. This CDR3 spans 14 amino acids. Germline loops: CDR1 SGHNT, CDR2 YENEEA. Trimming at V came to 6 bases and at J to 2 bases, leaving 7 bases not matched to a gene. The CDR3 bases are TGTGCCAGCAGGTCCGGGACAGCAGCCTACGAGCAGTACTTC. Translating gives CASRSGTAAYEQYF.

This clone was observed a single time. The chain couples TRBV19 to TRBJ2-5; tentative D call: TRBD2 (7 bases). The length of the CDR3 is 15 residues. Per the germline V gene, CDR1 is LNHDA and CDR2 is SQIVND (reference sequence). The V end was cut by 5 bases, the J end by 5 bases, with 18 bases between. CDR3 sequence: CASSVRRGPPETQYF. The CDR3 DNA sequence: TGTGCCAGTAGTGTCCGGCGGGGGCCCCCTGAGACCCAGTACTTC.

The CDR3 DNA follows: TGTGCCATCAGTGAGCGCGGTAATCAGCCCCAGCATTTT. It encodes CAISERGNQPQHF. The V and J genes are TRBV10-3 and TRBJ1-5; D is unclear. With 2 bases removed from V and 4 bases from J, the gap between germline ends came to 6 bases. The germline V gene has CDR1 ENHRY and CDR2 SYGVKD. This CDR3 spans 13 amino acids.

V usage is TRBV2 and J usage is TRBJ1-3; the D is unclear. Trimming pared 6 bases from V and 0 bases from J, leaving 12 bases between. CDR3 size: 15 residues. CDR1 and CDR2 from the germline V gene are SNHLY and FYNNEI. The CDR3 region is CASSGDTYSGNTIYF. CDR3 in DNA: TGTGCCAGCAGCGGCGATACCTACTCTGGAAACACCATATATTTT.

This clone showed up just once. The V gene is TRBV19, the J gene TRBJ1-2, with 8 nucleotides matching TRBD1. Germline values: CDR1 LNHDA, CDR2 SQIVND (reference sequence). Trimming took 5 bases from V and 6 from J; bases not matched to a gene: 2. CDR3 length: 12 residues. CDR3 DNA sequence: TGTGCCAGTAGTGGACAGGGAGATGGCTACACCTTC. The encoded protein is CASSGQGDGYTF.

The chain uses TRBV30 and TRBJ2-1; no clear D. CDR1 is GTSNPN and CDR2 is SVGIG in the germline V gene (reference sequence). The V and J ends lost 3 bases and 0 bases respectively, with 9 bases between them. This CDR3 has 14 amino acids. CDR3 sequence (DNA): TGTGCCTGGAGAGCCTCTTTCTCCTACAATGAGCAGTTCTTC. Translating it yields CAWRASFSYNEQFF.

The V call is TRBV6-5, the J call TRBJ2-2; D is ambiguous. Looked up from germline, CDR1 is MNHEY and CDR2 is SVGAGI. The CDR3 loop spans 10 amino acids. V was shortened by 10 bases and J by 6 bases, with 6 bases between the two germline ends. The CDR3 DNA follows: TGTGCCATAGAACCCGGGGAGCTGTTTTTT. Its protein product is CAIEPGELFF.

This CDR3 reads CASSARLTANYGYTF. CDR3 sequence (DNA): TGTGCCAGCAGCGCCCGCCTGACGGCTAACTATGGCTACACCTTC. The genes are TRBV9 and TRBJ1-2; D ambiguous. This CDR3 has 15 residues. The V gene lost 3 bases and the J gene lost 0 bases, with 12 bases spanning the gap. Germline CDR1 is SGDLS and CDR2 is YYNGEE.

The J gene is TRBJ1-5, the V gene TRBV15; D not resolved. Trimming stripped 0 bases from V and 4 bases from J, with 10 bases between. Germline values: CDR1 LNHNV, CDR2 YYDKDF (reference sequence). This CDR3 spans 15 amino acids. CDR3 nucleotides: TGTGCCACCAGCAGAGATTGGGCAAATAATCAGCCCCAGCATTTT. It specifies CATSRDWANNQPQHF.

The rearrangement uses TRBV2 and TRBJ2-7; the D gene could be TRBD1 or TRBD2 (5 bases each). V was clipped by 8 bases and J by 1 base, with 9 bases between them. CDR1 SNHLY and CDR2 FYNNEI come from the germline V gene. CDR3 length equals 12 residues. In nucleotides, the CDR3 is TGTGCCAGCCGGGACGCATCCTACGAGCAGTACTTC. Amino acids: CASRDASYEQYF. Full variable domain (remainder filled in from reference TRBV2 and TRBJ2-7): EPEVTQTPSHQVTQMGQEVILRCVPISNHLYFYWYRQILGQKVEFLVSFYNNEISEKSEIFDDQFSVERPDGSNFTLKIRSTKLEDSAMYFCASRDASYEQYFGPGTRLTVT.

The chain is built from TRBV7-4 and TRBJ2-7, with 10 bases aligning to TRBD1. The V gene's germline CDR1 is SGHVT and CDR2 SQSDAQ. The CDR3 runs to 16 residues. V shed 2 bases and J 5 bases; nucleotides not matched to a gene: 9. CDR3 DNA sequence: TGTGCCAGCAGCTTATTAGGGGGACAGGGGAGGAACGAGCAGTACTTC. This gives the protein CASSLLGGQGRNEQYF.

This sequence joins TRBV18 and TRBJ2-5, with D maybe TRBD1 (6 bases). Germline V gene sequence: CDR1 KGHSH, CDR2 LQKENI. The CDR3 is 18 residues long. Trimming cost V 0 bases and J 0 bases, with 17 bases left between them. The CDR3 loop reads CASSPPRRGQTYQETQYF. The CDR3 bases are TGTGCCAGCTCACCACCGAGACGAGGACAGACGTACCAAGAGACCCAGTACTTC.

This clone was observed a handful of times. V gene TRBV30 combines with J gene TRBJ2-2; TRBD1 might be the D (6 bases). In germline, CDR1 is GTSNPN, CDR2 SVGIG (reference sequence). V was pared by 3 bases and J by 7 bases, with 15 bases between. The CDR3 has 14 residues. The DNA of the CDR3 is TGTGCCTGGAGGCATCCCCAGGGGATCGGGGAGCTGTTTTTT. It codes for CAWRHPQGIGELFF.

The chain links TRBV5-1 to TRBJ2-3, with a possible D match to TRBD2 (6 bases). Per germline, CDR1 SGHRS and CDR2 YFSETQ. Trimming removed 0 bases from V and 0 bases from J, with 8 bases in between. This CDR3 is built from 15 residues. DNA for the CDR3: TGCGCCAGCAGCTTGGAGGGGACTAGCACAGATACGCAGTATTTT. Its translation is CASSLEGTSTDTQYF.

The chain employs TRBV5-6 and TRBJ1-5; TRBD1 matches 11 bases. The CDR3 covers 15 residues. Germline V gene data show CDR1 as SGHDT and CDR2 as YYEEEE. Germline trimming cut 4 bases from V and 7 bases from J; bases unmatched to any gene: 7. The CDR3 region is CASSRGQGAKQPQHF. CDR3 nucleotide sequence: TGTGCCAGCAGCCGCGGACAGGGGGCTAAGCAGCCCCAGCATTTT.

The V and J genes are TRBV5-1 and TRBJ2-7, with TRBD2 matching over 8 bases. Germline V CDR1 and CDR2: SGHRS, YFSETQ. The CDR3 is 16 residues long. V gave up 0 bases and J gave up 3 bases; unmatched junction bases: 8. CDR3 amino acids: CASSLAGGLDNYEQYF. CDR3 nucleotides: TGCGCCAGCAGCTTGGCGGGGGGGCTGGACAACTACGAGCAGTACTTC.

The V gene is TRBV27, the J gene TRBJ2-7, with 8 positions matching TRBD1. The length of the CDR3 is 13 residues. Germline CDR1 and CDR2: MNHEY and SMNVEV (reference sequence). The trim removed 4 bases at V and 1 base at J, leaving 0 bases unmatched. The CDR3 protein is CASSWTGSYEQYF. In nucleotides, the CDR3 is TGTGCCAGCAGTTGGACAGGGTCCTACGAGCAGTACTTC.

The V gene is TRBV7-2, the J gene TRBJ2-7, with D possibly being TRBD2 (6 bases). Germline assignment: CDR1 SGHTA and CDR2 FQGNSA. The CDR3 loop spans 16 amino acids. V dropped 5 bases and J dropped 2 bases, with 19 bases sitting between them. CDR3 sequence: CASSVGVGTPPYEQYF. DNA for the CDR3: TGTGCCAGCAGCGTAGGGGTAGGGACTCCGCCCTACGAGCAGTACTTC.

This rearrangement joins TRBV4-1 to TRBJ2-7; 7 nucleotides align to TRBD1. With 2 bases clipped from V and 3 bases from J, the junction kept 4 bases outside the gene matches. Germline V CDR1 and CDR2: MGHRA, YSYEKL. The CDR3 loop spans 14 amino acids. CDR3 in amino acids: CASSQLRDSYEQYF. In DNA form, the CDR3 reads TGCGCCAGCAGCCAACTCCGGGACAGCTACGAGCAGTACTTC.

This chain uses TRBV29-1 with TRBJ2-7; D gene uncertain. The CDR3 is made up of 11 amino acids. V lost 2 bases and J lost 4, with 6 bases in between. Per the germline V gene, CDR1 is SQVTM and CDR2 is ANQGSEA. CDR3 loop: CSVETAYEQYF. CDR3 DNA sequence: TGCAGCGTTGAAACAGCTTACGAGCAGTACTTC.

The rearrangement uses TRBV29-1 and TRBJ2-7; 13 positions match TRBD2. Looked up from germline, CDR1 is SQVTM and CDR2 is ANQGSEA. There are 15 residues in the CDR3. The junction had 7 bases not matched to a gene; V was cut back by 6 bases and J by 2 bases. The CDR3 is CSVLGTSGAPYEQYF. The DNA for the CDR3 is TGCAGCGTCCTAGGGACTAGCGGGGCCCCCTACGAGCAGTACTTC.

The chain joins TRBV2 to TRBJ1-1, with 9 bases lining up with TRBD1. Germline CDR1 reads SNHLY; CDR2 reads FYNNEI. CDR3 length equals 14 residues. The ends lost 6 bases at V and 2 bases at J; junction bases unmatched: 4. CDR3 bases: TGTGCCAGCAGGAGGGGACAGGGAAACACTGAAGCTTTCTTT. Amino acids: CASRRGQGNTEAFF.

CDR3 DNA sequence: TGCGCCAGCAGCCTACAGGGGGCGAACACCGGGGAGCTGTTTTTT. Translated: CASSLQGANTGELFF. V and J are TRBV5-1 and TRBJ2-2; 8 bases match TRBD1. This CDR3 has 15 residues. Germline V gene lookup returns CDR1 SGHRS and CDR2 YFSETQ. The V and J ends lost 4 bases and 0 bases, in that order; junction bases with no gene match: 2.

This chain uses TRBV20-1 with TRBJ1-4; D is ambiguous. This CDR3 spans 11 amino acids. Germline-derived CDR1 and CDR2 are DFQATT and SNEGSKA (reference sequence). Trimming removed 1 base at V and 5 bases at J, with 2 bases between. The CDR3 reads CSARGNEKLFF. The CDR3 nucleotides read TGCAGTGCTAGAGGGAATGAAAAACTGTTTTTT.

The chain recombines TRBV10-3 with TRBJ2-2; 12 bases fit TRBD2. Losses at the gene ends were 4 bases for V and 3 bases for J; bases not matched to a gene: 0. The CDR3 sequence is 15 residues long. CDR1 is ENHRY and CDR2 is SYGVKD in the germline V gene. The CDR3 coding sequence is TGTGCCATCAGTGGACTAGCGGGAGACACCGGGGAGCTGTTTTTT. Translation gives CAISGLAGDTGELFF.

The rearrangement joins TRBV7-9 to TRBJ2-2; TRBD1 might be the D (6 bases). V lost 5 bases to trimming and J lost 7 bases, with 14 bases between them. There are 14 residues in the CDR3. Germline V CDR1 and CDR2: SEHNR, FQNEAQ (reference sequence). The CDR3 nucleotides read TGTGCCAGCAGCCCGCAACAGGGTTTCGGGGAGCTGTTTTTT. Amino acids: CASSPQQGFGELFF. The complete variable domain, with remaining parts taken from reference TRBV7-9 and TRBJ2-2, reads DTGVSQNPRHKITKRGQNVTFRCDPISEHNRLYWYRQTLGQGPEFLTYFQNEAQLEKSRLLSDRFSAERPKGSFSTLEIQRTEQGDSAMYLCASSPQQGFGELFFGEGSRLTVL.

This clone has only one observation. The junction differs from germline at one of its ends, possibly a read error. This chain links TRBV30 with TRBJ2-3; perhaps TRBD2 as D (7 bases). Germline V gene lookup returns CDR1 GTSNPN and CDR2 SVGIG (reference sequence). The CDR3 sequence is 16 residues long. The CDR3 loop reads CVWSDYRWGGHDTQYF. The CDR3 DNA follows: TGTGTCTGGAGTGACTACAGATGGGGGGGCCACGATACGCAGTATTTT.